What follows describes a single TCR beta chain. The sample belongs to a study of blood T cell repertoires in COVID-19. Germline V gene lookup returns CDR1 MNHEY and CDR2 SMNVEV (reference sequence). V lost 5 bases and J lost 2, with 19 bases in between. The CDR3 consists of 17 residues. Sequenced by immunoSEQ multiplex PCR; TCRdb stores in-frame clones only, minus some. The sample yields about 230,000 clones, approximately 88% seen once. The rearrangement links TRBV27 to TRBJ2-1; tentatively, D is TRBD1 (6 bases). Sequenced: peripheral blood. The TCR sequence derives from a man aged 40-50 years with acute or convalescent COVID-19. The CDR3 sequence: CASSESLTGSPYNEQFF. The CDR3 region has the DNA TGTGCCAGCAGTGAGAGTCTTACAGGGAGCCCCTACAATGAGCAGTTCTTC.